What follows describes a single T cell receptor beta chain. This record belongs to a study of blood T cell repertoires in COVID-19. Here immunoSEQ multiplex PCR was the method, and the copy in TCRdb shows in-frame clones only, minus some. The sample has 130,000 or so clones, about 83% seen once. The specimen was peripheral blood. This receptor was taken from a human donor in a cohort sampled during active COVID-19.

The CDR3 DNA reads as TGTGCCAGCAGCCCGCGGACAGGGACAGGGAGCACTGAAGCTTTCTTT. Amino acid sequence: CASSPRTGTGSTEAFF. The chain employs TRBV3-1 (or the pseudogene TRBV3-2) and TRBJ1-1, with 9 bases identical to TRBD1. This CDR3 is 16 amino acids long. Germline trimming cut 4 bases from V and 4 bases from J; bases unmatched to any gene: 10. Germline CDR1 and CDR2: LGHDT and YNNKEL (reference sequence).